This passage covers 3 T cell receptor beta chains from one sample sequenced in a study of blood T cell repertoires in COVID-19. Profiling relied on immunoSEQ multiplex PCR, and the TCRdb table lists in-frame clones only, not all of them. The data show about 170,000 clones, with more than 60% seen just once and about 8.3% held by the top ten. The sequencing sample was made of peripheral blood. The receptors were gathered from a man aged 60 to 75 with acute or convalescent COVID-19.

This clone was seen once. The chain uses TRBV2 and TRBJ1-1, with D perhaps matching TRBD1 (5 bases). The CDR3 is made up of 12 amino acids. Per germline, CDR1 SNHLY and CDR2 FYNNEI. Trimming shortened V by 5 bases and J by 4 bases, and 8 bases separated the two germline ends. CDR3 residues: CASSTGGTEAFF. The CDR3 nucleotides are TGTGCCAGCAGTACGGGGGGCACTGAAGCTTTCTTT.

This clone was seen just once. The V gene is TRBV7-8, the J gene TRBJ1-2, with 7 bases matching TRBD1. The CDR3 is 17 residues long. V was pared by 5 bases and J by 8 bases, with 20 bases of the junction left unmatched. Germline lookup yields CDR1 SGHVS and CDR2 FQNEAQ. The CDR3 DNA follows: TGTGCCAGCAGCACAATAGCAAGACAGGGAACTTTGGAGGGCTACACCTTC. It yields the protein CASSTIARQGTLEGYTF.

The chain employs TRBV19 and TRBJ1-1; TRBD1 is a possible D gene (5 bases). The V end lost 3 bases, the J end lost 6 bases, and 11 bases lay between the germline ends. Germline V gene lookup returns CDR1 LNHDA and CDR2 SQIVND (reference sequence). CDR3 size: 13 residues. CDR3 DNA: TGTGCCAGTAGTATGGGGCAGACTCCTGAAGCTTTCTTT. This sequence encodes CASSMGQTPEAFF.